A selection of T cell receptor beta chains follows, all from one sample in a study of radiation and T cells in renal cell carcinoma. Some clones are missing from TCRdb's copy, which holds only in-frame ones; the method was immunoSEQ multiplex PCR. The data contain roughly 58,000 clones, 60% to 85% of them seen just once; the ten biggest clones take up approximately 7%. The sample was blood, taken from a patient whose treatment included radiotherapy and nephrectomy. These receptor sequences come from a man aged 60 to 75 with renal cell carcinoma. CDR3s include the opening cysteine and the closing phenylalanine or tryptophan. Each record gives: CDR3 DNA, CDR3 protein, CDR3 length, V gene, clone size, D gene, J gene. The D gene is left open where the match is weak. Not all rows give a size; the values are once, few, many and, for expanded clones, a class.

TGTGCCAGCAGCATTAGCGGGGGGCTCACCGGGGAGCTGTTTTTT,CASSISGGLTGELFF,15,TRBV7-7,-,TRBD2,TRBJ2-2
TGCGCCAGCAGCTTGGCGGGGGATGGCTACACCTTC,CASSLAGDGYTF,12,TRBV5-1,-,-,TRBJ1-2
TGCAGTGCTCTGGACAGGATGGGAGCTTTCTTT,CSALDRMGAFF,11,TRBV20-1,once,TRBD1,TRBJ1-1
TGTGCCAGCAGTTGGACCAAATACAATGAGCAGTTCTTC,CASSWTKYNEQFF,13,TRBV27,once,-,TRBJ2-1
TGTGCCAGCAGCCCAGCCCAGGACTATGGCTACACCTTC,CASSPAQDYGYTF,13,TRBV7-2,-,-,TRBJ1-2
TGTGCCAGCCATAGGGGGAACGTCCTGACTTTC,CASHRGNVLTF,11,TRBV9,many,-,TRBJ2-6
TGTGCCAGCAGTGAAGGACTCCTAGATACGCAGTATTTT,CASSEGLLDTQYF,13,TRBV2,-,-,TRBJ2-3
TGTGCCAGCAGCCTTACAGGGTTCGGCAAAAACATTCAGTACTTC,CASSLTGFGKNIQYF,15,TRBV11-2,-,-,TRBJ2-4
TGTGCCAGCAGCCCGAGGGGGTACGGGGCCAACGTCCTGACTTTC,CASSPRGYGANVLTF,15,TRBV27,-,-,TRBJ2-6
TGTGCCAGCAGCTCCGGGACAGGGAACGATGAGCAGTTCTTC,CASSSGTGNDEQFF,14,TRBV11-3,-,TRBD1,TRBJ2-1
TGTGCCATCAGGCCTACGGAGGGAGGGAAAGAGACCCAGTACTTC,CAIRPTEGGKETQYF,15,TRBV10-3,-,TRBD2,TRBJ2-5
TGTGCCAGCAGCCAAAGGCAGGGGGTGTATCAGCCCCAGCATTTT,CASSQRQGVYQPQHF,15,TRBV7-8,-,TRBD1,TRBJ1-5
TGTGCCAGCAAAGCGCAGGGGGCACATGGAAACACCATATATTTT,CASKAQGAHGNTIYF,15,TRBV2,-,TRBD1,TRBJ1-3
TGTGCCAGCAGCTACGGACAGGGGATCACTGAAGCTTTCTTT,CASSYGQGITEAFF,14,TRBV5-5,-,TRBD1,TRBJ1-1
TGTGCCTGGAGGGGTGACAGGGAATCTGAAGCTTTCTTT,CAWRGDRESEAFF,13,TRBV30,few,TRBD1,TRBJ1-1
TGTGCCAGCAGCTTAATGGCCTCGAACACTGAAGCTTTCTTT,CASSLMASNTEAFF,14,TRBV11-2,-,-,TRBJ1-1
TGTGCCAGCACCCCAGGGGTAGGGAACGAAGAGACCCAGTACTTC,CASTPGVGNEETQYF,15,TRBV9,-,-,TRBJ2-5
TGTGCCAGCAGCTTAAACAGGGGGGACAATGAGCAGTTCTTC,CASSLNRGDNEQFF,14,TRBV7-3,-,TRBD1,TRBJ2-1
TGTGCCAGCAGCAGACGGGACTCCATCCAAGAGACCCAGTACTTC,CASSRRDSIQETQYF,15,TRBV7-8,-,-,TRBJ2-5
TGTGCCAGCAGTCATCACAGGGACTATAGCAATCAGCCCCAGCATTTT,CASSHHRDYSNQPQHF,16,TRBV6-6,-,-,TRBJ1-5
TGTGCCACCCAAGATCACAGGGGGAGCTACGAGCAGTACTTC,CATQDHRGSYEQYF,14,TRBV25-1,-,TRBD1,TRBJ2-7
TGTGCCAGCAGCTGGCAGGGCCCAGATACGCAGTATTTT,CASSWQGPDTQYF,13,TRBV2,-,-,TRBJ2-3
TGTGCCAGCAGCGTCGCCCCCCAAGAGACCCAGTACTTC,CASSVAPQETQYF,13,TRBV11-2,-,-,TRBJ2-5
TGTGCCTGGAGTGTTGGCAGTGGCTACACCTTC,CAWSVGSGYTF,11,TRBV30,-,-,TRBJ1-2
TGCGCCAGCAGCCAAGACTTAACAGGGGTACCCGGGGAGCTGTTTTTT,CASSQDLTGVPGELFF,16,TRBV4-3,-,TRBD1,TRBJ2-2
TGTGCCAGCAGCCCGGGACTAGTGATTGAATATTTT,CASSPGLVIEYF,12,TRBV11-3,-,TRBD2,TRBJ2-3
TGCGCCAGCACTTGGGATAGCGGGAGAAATGAGCAGTTCTTC,CASTWDSGRNEQFF,14,TRBV5-1,-,TRBD2,TRBJ2-1
TGTGCCAGCAGCTTAGCGCCCGGACAGCACACCGGGGAGCTGTTTTTT,CASSLAPGQHTGELFF,16,TRBV7-2,-,-,TRBJ2-2
TGTGCCAGCAGTGTTAGAAATGAGCAGTTCTTC,CASSVRNEQFF,11,TRBV25-1,-,-,TRBJ2-1
TGTGCCAGCAGCTTAGGTGAAAAACTGTTTTTT,CASSLGEKLFF,11,TRBV9,-,-,TRBJ1-4
TGTGCCAGCAGCCCCGGGAGCACAGATACGCAGTATTTT,CASSPGSTDTQYF,13,TRBV7-3,few,-,TRBJ2-3
TGCGCCAGCAGCCAAGATGAATTTCCGGGGGCGTGGACTGAAGCTTTCTTT,CASSQDEFPGAWTEAFF,17,TRBV4-1,-,-,TRBJ1-1
TGTGCCAGCAGTCAGCCAGGGGGCTACTACAATGAGCAGTTCTTC,CASSQPGGYYNEQFF,15,TRBV6-6,-,TRBD1,TRBJ2-1
TGCGCCAGCAGCCAAGATCTTTGGCAGATGAACACCGGGGAGCTGTTTTTT,CASSQDLWQMNTGELFF,17,TRBV4-1,-,-,TRBJ2-2
TGTGCCAGCAGCTTAGATCGGGCAGTTGACACCTTC,CASSLDRAVDTF,12,TRBV11-2,few,-,TRBJ1-2
TGTGCCAGCAGTCCGGGACCGCTTCAGCCCCAGCATTTT,CASSPGPLQPQHF,13,TRBV6-5,-,-,TRBJ1-5
TGTGCCAGCAGCTTAAAACGGGACTACGAGCAGTACTTC,CASSLKRDYEQYF,13,TRBV11-2,-,-,TRBJ2-7
TGTGCCATCAGTGAGTCCCGGGATCAGCCCCAGCATTTT,CAISESRDQPQHF,13,TRBV10-3,few,-,TRBJ1-5
TGTGCCAGCAGTGAAGAAAGGGGAATCGGGAACACCATATATTTT,CASSEERGIGNTIYF,15,TRBV6-1,-,-,TRBJ1-3
TGTGCCAGCAGCTTAACGGAAAACACTGAAGCTTTCTTT,CASSLTENTEAFF,13,TRBV7-2,-,-,TRBJ1-1
TGTGCCAGCTCATTGGGACAGGGGGGCGAGCAGTACTTC,CASSLGQGGEQYF,13,TRBV18,-,TRBD1,TRBJ2-7
TGTGCCAGCAGCCCAGGGGGGGACAGAGCCTCTGGAAACACCATATATTTT,CASSPGGDRASGNTIYF,17,TRBV5-4,-,TRBD1,TRBJ1-3
TGTGCCAGCAGTCGGATAGGCGAGCAAGAGACCCAGTACTTC,CASSRIGEQETQYF,14,TRBV2,-,-,TRBJ2-5
TGCAGCGTTGAAATCGGGGGGACCGGGGAGCTGTTTTTT,CSVEIGGTGELFF,13,TRBV29-1,-,TRBD2,TRBJ2-2
TGTGCCGGAACAGGGCTCATGAACACTGAAGCTTTCTTT,CAGTGLMNTEAFF,13,TRBV30,-,-,TRBJ1-1
TGTGCCAGCAGCACACAAGCGATAGATACGCAGTATTTT,CASSTQAIDTQYF,13,TRBV7-2,-,-,TRBJ2-3
TGTGCCAGCAGCTCGGGACTAGCGGGCACAGATACGCAGTATTTT,CASSSGLAGTDTQYF,15,TRBV11-2,-,TRBD2,TRBJ2-3
TGTGCCAGCAGCGTTGGGACAGGGGAAGCTTTCTTT,CASSVGTGEAFF,12,TRBV11-3,-,TRBD1,TRBJ1-1
TGTGCCAGTAGTAAAGAGAGTTCTGGAAACACCATATATTTT,CASSKESSGNTIYF,14,TRBV19,-,-,TRBJ1-3
TGTGCCAGCAGTTACTCTACAGGGGGTAACTATGGCTACACCTTC,CASSYSTGGNYGYTF,15,TRBV6-5,-,TRBD1,TRBJ1-2
TGTGCCAGCAGTTACTCGGCGAGTCAAGAGACCCAGTACTTC,CASSYSASQETQYF,14,TRBV6-5,-,-,TRBJ2-5
TGTGCCAGTCGACGGACAGGGGGTGACTATGGCTACACCTTC,CASRRTGGDYGYTF,14,TRBV19,-,TRBD1,TRBJ1-2
TGTGCCAGCAGCTCGGACGGAAATAATGAAAAACTGTTTTTT,CASSSDGNNEKLFF,14,TRBV9,-,-,TRBJ1-4
TGCGCCAGCAGCCAAGTTACAGGAACTAATGAAAAACTGTTTTTT,CASSQVTGTNEKLFF,15,TRBV4-3,-,-,TRBJ1-4
TGTGCCAGCAGTGGAGTGGACACAGATACGCAGTATTTT,CASSGVDTDTQYF,13,TRBV6-6,-,-,TRBJ2-3
TGTGCCAGTAGTGGGGAGAGACTTTCCGCGGCAAGTGAAAAACTGTTTTTT,CASSGERLSAASEKLFF,17,TRBV19,-,-,TRBJ1-4
TGTGCCAGCAGCCTACTCACAGGAGGGATGTCCGGGGAGCTGTTTTTT,CASSLLTGGMSGELFF,16,TRBV5-6,-,-,TRBJ2-2
TGTGCCAGCCTGGACGAGAGGGGCTATAGCAATCAGCCCCAGCATTTT,CASLDERGYSNQPQHF,16,TRBV18,-,-,TRBJ1-5